This T cell receptor beta chain was captured in a study of cytomegalovirus exposure and HLA in healthy donors. Both 60 Vbeta primers and 13 Jbeta primers went into the PCR. Measured with immunoSEQ multiplex PCR; TCRdb has only the in-frame clones, and not every one. Of approximately 160,000 clones in the sample, roughly 82% were seen once. The germline gives CDR1 SGHRS, CDR2 YFSETQ. V was cut by 3 bases and J by 2 bases, with 13 bases left in between. The length of the CDR3 is 15 residues. The rearrangement links TRBV5-1 to TRBJ2-3; D possibly corresponds to TRBD1 (6 bases). Input material: PBMCs. This sequence was found in a woman between 25 and 40 years old in good health and CMV-seronegative. The CDR3 region is CASSWDIQTTDTQYF. The CDR3 DNA is TGCGCCAGCAGCTGGGACATCCAAACCACAGATACGCAGTATTTT.